The next 26 T cell receptor beta chains were all read from a single sample in a study of T cells expressing NK-cell markers. TCRdb re-called the 5' RACE reads; every CDR3 protein appears as one record, without DNA. The specimen's table records approximately 170,000 distinct CDR3 sequences. The specimen was blood T cells: a sorted CD56 or NKG2C T cell subset, CD4+ or CD8+ T cells, or bulk PBMC T cells (not recorded which). Every receptor here comes from a man aged 18 to 69 in good health.

The chain employs TRBV7-6 and TRBJ2-6; the TCRdb D gene call, TRBD1, has no DNA to confirm it. Germline V gene sequence: CDR1 SGHVS, CDR2 FNYEAQ. The length of the CDR3 is 19 residues. This CDR3 is CASSPDIPLRSSGANVLTF.

This chain uses TRBV7-2 with TRBJ2-1. Germline CDR1 is SGHTA and CDR2 is FQGNSA. This CDR3 spans 13 amino acids. CDR3 region: CASSYHNYNEQFF.

The chain uses TRBV4-1 and TRBJ2-3; TCRdb calls TRBD1, which cannot be checked without DNA. The CDR3 runs 15 residues. The V gene's germline CDR1 is MGHRA and CDR2 YSYEKL. The CDR3 protein is CASSPTDRGTDTQYF.

CDR3 region: CASSYQTSGETQYF. The J gene is TRBJ2-5, the V gene TRBV6-5; lacking DNA, the TRBD2 call made by TCRdb goes unchecked. Germline V lookup: CDR1 MNHEY, CDR2 SVGAGI. The CDR3 is 14 residues long.

The chain couples TRBV4-2 to TRBJ1-5. The CDR3 sequence is 13 residues long. Per the germline V gene, CDR1 is LGHNA and CDR2 is YNFKEQ. CDR3 sequence reads: CASSQVLLQPQHF.

The chain recombines TRBV2 with TRBJ2-2; TCRdb returns TRBD1, unconfirmable since there is no DNA. The CDR3 consists of 14 residues. Germline lookup yields CDR1 SNHLY and CDR2 FYNNEI. The CDR3 sequence is CASRQGVFAGELFF.

The V and J genes are TRBV19 and TRBJ1-1; TCRdb gives TRBD1 as the D gene, but with no DNA this cannot be confirmed. The CDR3 consists of 14 residues. CDR1 and CDR2 (germline): LNHDA, SQIVND (reference sequence). This chain's CDR3 is CASSDWGYGSEAFF.

The rearrangement uses TRBV9 and TRBJ2-7. Germline V CDR1 and CDR2: SGDLS, YYNGEE. This CDR3 contains 14 residues. The CDR3 loop is CASSLGSPGYEQYF.

The chain is built from TRBV24-1 and TRBJ2-1; TCRdb names TRBD2, which stays unverified in the absence of DNA. Germline CDR1 and CDR2: KGHDR and SFDVKD. This CDR3 spans 16 amino acids. The CDR3: CATSDSLAGSYNEQFF.

V usage is TRBV5-6 and J usage is TRBJ1-2. Germline V gene data show CDR1 as SGHDT and CDR2 as YYEEEE. The CDR3 is 15 residues long. CDR3 sequence reads: CASSFFRGSNYGYTF.

CDR3 amino acids: CASSLFLAGEYNTDTQYF. The V and J genes are TRBV11-1 and TRBJ2-3; TCRdb proposes TRBD2, but this gene call is untestable without DNA. The CDR3 runs 18 residues. Germline V gene data show CDR1 as SGHAT and CDR2 as FQDESV (reference sequence).

The chain links TRBV7-9 to TRBJ2-1. The V gene's germline CDR1 is SEHNR and CDR2 FQNEAQ (reference sequence). There are 11 residues in the CDR3. The CDR3: CASSLSGEQFF.

This sequence joins TRBV4-2 and TRBJ2-7; lacking DNA, the TRBD1 call made by TCRdb goes unchecked. This CDR3 has 16 amino acids. Germline loops: CDR1 LGHNA, CDR2 YNFKEQ. CDR3 in amino acids: CASSQGTKEQVWEQYF.

J is TRBJ2-1 and V is TRBV10-3; TCRdb reports TRBD2, a call that lacks DNA to check it against. Germline CDR1 reads ENHRY; CDR2 reads SYGVKD. This CDR3 is built from 15 residues. CDR3 protein: CATSPTGVSYNEQFF.

The gene calls are TRBV20-1 and TRBJ1-1. Germline CDR1 is DFQATT and CDR2 is SNEGSKA (reference sequence). There are 14 residues in the CDR3. The CDR3 spells CSAQRGEANTEAFF.

The V call is TRBV28, the J call TRBJ2-7; TCRdb gives TRBD2 as the D gene, but with no DNA this cannot be confirmed. CDR3 length equals 16 residues. CDR1 is MDHEN, CDR2 SYDVKM, per germline. The CDR3: CASIALGAKGVFEQYF.

Here the CDR3 reads CASERSYANYGYTF. This sequence joins TRBV2 and TRBJ1-2. Germline V gene sequence: CDR1 SNHLY, CDR2 FYNNEI. The CDR3 spans 14 residues.

The V call is TRBV5-1, the J call TRBJ2-2; TCRdb picks TRBD1, but there is no DNA to check that call. CDR1 and CDR2 (germline): SGHRS, YFSETQ. The CDR3 length is 16 residues. The CDR3 loop is CASSLVGVANTGELFF.

The J gene is TRBJ2-3, the V gene TRBV5-6. Germline values: CDR1 SGHDT, CDR2 YYEEEE. CDR3 length: 14 residues. This chain's CDR3 is CASSFPTAPDTQYF.

This chain uses TRBV13 with TRBJ2-3; as DNA is missing, the TRBD2 call by TCRdb cannot be tested. This CDR3 has 15 amino acids. Per the germline V gene, CDR1 is PRHDT and CDR2 is FYEKMQ (reference sequence). CDR3 protein: CASSSLAGGRDTQYF.

This chain connects TRBV6-5 to TRBJ1-1. This CDR3 is 15 amino acids long. CDR1 and CDR2 (germline): MNHEY, SVGAGI. The CDR3 here is CASSPTRSANTEAFF.

This chain links TRBV15 with TRBJ2-7. The CDR3 has 15 residues. In germline, CDR1 is LNHNV, CDR2 YYDKDF (reference sequence). The CDR3 sequence: CATSRDSAASYEQYF.

The rearrangement links TRBV6-1 to TRBJ2-1. This CDR3 spans 12 amino acids. CDR1 is MNHNS, CDR2 SASEGT, per germline. CDR3 sequence reads: CASTQSVNEQFF.

This chain uses TRBV5-1 with TRBJ2-7. The V gene's germline CDR1 is SGHRS and CDR2 YFSETQ. This CDR3 has 15 residues. CDR3 residues: CASSLRTQNSYEQYF.

This chain connects TRBV3-1 to TRBJ2-7; TCRdb indicates TRBD2, and absent DNA this call remains unverified. This CDR3 contains 17 residues. The V gene's germline CDR1 is LGHDT and CDR2 YNNKEL (reference sequence). The CDR3 loop is CASSQAGTSGFFDEQYF.

This chain links TRBV19 with TRBJ2-7; TCRdb designates TRBD1, a call that cannot be tested without DNA. This CDR3 has 12 residues. The germline CDR1 and CDR2 sequences are LNHDA and SQIVND (reference sequence). The CDR3 sequence is CATGDGTYEQYF.